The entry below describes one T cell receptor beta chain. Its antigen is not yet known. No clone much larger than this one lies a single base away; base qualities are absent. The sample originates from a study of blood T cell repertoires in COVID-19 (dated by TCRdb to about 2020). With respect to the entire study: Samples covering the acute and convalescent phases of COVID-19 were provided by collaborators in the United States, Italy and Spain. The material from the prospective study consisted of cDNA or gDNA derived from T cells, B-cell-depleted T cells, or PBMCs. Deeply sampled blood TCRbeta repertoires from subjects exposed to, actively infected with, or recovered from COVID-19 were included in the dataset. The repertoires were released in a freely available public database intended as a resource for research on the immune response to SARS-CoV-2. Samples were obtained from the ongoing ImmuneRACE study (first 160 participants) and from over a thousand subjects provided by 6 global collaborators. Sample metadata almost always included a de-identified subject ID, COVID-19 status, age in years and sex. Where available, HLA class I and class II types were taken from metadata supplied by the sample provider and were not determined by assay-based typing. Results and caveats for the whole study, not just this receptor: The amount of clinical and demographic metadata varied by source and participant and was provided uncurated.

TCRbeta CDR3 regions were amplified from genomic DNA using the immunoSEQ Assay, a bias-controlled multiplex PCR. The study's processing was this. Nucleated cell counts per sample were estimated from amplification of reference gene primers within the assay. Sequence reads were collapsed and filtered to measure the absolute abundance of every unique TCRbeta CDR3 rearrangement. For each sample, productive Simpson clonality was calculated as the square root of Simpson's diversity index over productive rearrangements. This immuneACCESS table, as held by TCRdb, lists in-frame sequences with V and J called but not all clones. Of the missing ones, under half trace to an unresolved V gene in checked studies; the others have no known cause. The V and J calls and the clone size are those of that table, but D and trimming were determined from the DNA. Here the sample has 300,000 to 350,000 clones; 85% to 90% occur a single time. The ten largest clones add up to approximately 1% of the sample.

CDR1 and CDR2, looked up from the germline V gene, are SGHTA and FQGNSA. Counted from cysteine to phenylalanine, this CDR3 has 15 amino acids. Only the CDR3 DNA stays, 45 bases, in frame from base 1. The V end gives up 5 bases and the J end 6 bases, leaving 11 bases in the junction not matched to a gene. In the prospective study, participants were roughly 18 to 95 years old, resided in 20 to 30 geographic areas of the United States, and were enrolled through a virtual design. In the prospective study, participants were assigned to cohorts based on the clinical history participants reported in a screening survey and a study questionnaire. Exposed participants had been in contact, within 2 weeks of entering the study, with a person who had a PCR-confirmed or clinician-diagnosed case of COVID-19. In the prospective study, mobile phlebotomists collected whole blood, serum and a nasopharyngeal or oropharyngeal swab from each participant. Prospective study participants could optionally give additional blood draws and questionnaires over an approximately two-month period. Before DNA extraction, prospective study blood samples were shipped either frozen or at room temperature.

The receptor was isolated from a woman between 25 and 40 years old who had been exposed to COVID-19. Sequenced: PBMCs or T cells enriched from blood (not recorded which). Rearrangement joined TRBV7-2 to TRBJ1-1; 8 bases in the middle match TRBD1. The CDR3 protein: CASSRDRKEGAEAFF. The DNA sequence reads TGTGCCAGCAGCCGGGACAGGAAGGAAGGGGCTGAAGCTTTCTTT.